This T cell receptor beta chain was sequenced for a study of shared clonotypes between healthy human individuals. Comment on this clone: As yet, its antigen is unknown.

Points from the study as a whole: An anticipated effect of sequencing depth on clonotype sharing among donors was recognized. On the whole, naive subsets had larger estimated richness than memory subsets had.

This CDR3 region has 14 residues. The V gene's germline CDR1 is ENHRY and CDR2 SYGVKD. J gave up 9 bases and V 3 bases, and 4 bases lay outside the gene matches. Genomic DNA (from each subset) was split evenly across several immunoSEQ plates. The assay was immunoSEQ multiplex PCR, and TCRdb's table has in-frame clones only and misses some. Found here are 1,400,000 or so clones, 98% of them singletons; the top ten hold 0.36%. Sequenced: naive CD4+ T cells sorted from blood. Subset of the sample: CD45RA+ positively selected. The receptor was derived from a man aged 25-45 years in good health. The V gene is TRBV10-3, the J gene TRBJ2-1; 11 bases fit TRBD2. The CDR3 DNA reads TGTGCCATCAGTGAACTAGCGGGAGAGGGTGAGCAGTTCTTC. It codes for CAISELAGEGEQFF.